This TCR beta chain was captured in a study of T cell responses to AZD1222 COVID-19 vaccine. Overall study findings and caveats: Donors were mostly white British, more females; clonal diversity possibly underestimated. CD4 TCRs associated with vaccination spanned spike, dominating at 160-218 and 743-854. Only a handful of AZD1222 recipients tested seropositive at baseline.

Here immunoSEQ multiplex PCR was the method, and the copy in TCRdb shows in-frame clones only, minus some. Among about 86,000 clones listed, roughly 89% were seen once. Comment on this clone: Antigen: not known.

The receptor comes from an adult in good health. Sequences were derived from peripheral blood, sampled on day 0 of AZD1222 vaccination.

The CDR3 sequence: CASRGQGEKFEAFF. In DNA form, the CDR3 reads TGTGCCAGCAGGGGACAGGGGGAAAAGTTTGAAGCTTTCTTT. The chain is built from TRBV3-1 (or the pseudogene TRBV3-2) and TRBJ1-1, with TRBD1 matching 11 bases. V gave up 6 bases and J gave up 7 bases; unmatched junction bases: 7. This CDR3 has 14 amino acids. Germline CDR1 and CDR2: LGHDT and YNNKEL (reference sequence).